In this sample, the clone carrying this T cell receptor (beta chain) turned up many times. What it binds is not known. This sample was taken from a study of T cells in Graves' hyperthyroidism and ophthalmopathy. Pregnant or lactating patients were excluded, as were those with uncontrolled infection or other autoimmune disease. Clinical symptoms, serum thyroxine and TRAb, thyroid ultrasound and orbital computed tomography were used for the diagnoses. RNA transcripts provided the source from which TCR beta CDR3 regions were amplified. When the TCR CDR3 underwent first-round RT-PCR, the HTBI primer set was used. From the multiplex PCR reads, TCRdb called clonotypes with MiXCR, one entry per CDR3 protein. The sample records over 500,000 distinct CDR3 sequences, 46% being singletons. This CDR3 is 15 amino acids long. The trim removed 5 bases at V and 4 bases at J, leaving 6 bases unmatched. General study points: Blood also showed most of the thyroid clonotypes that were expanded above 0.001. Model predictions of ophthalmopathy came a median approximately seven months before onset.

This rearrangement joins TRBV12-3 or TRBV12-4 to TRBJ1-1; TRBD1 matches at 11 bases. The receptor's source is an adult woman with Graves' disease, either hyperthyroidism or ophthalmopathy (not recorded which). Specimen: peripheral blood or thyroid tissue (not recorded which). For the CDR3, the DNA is TGTGCCAGCAGTCCCAGGACAGGGGGCGGCACTGAAGCTTTCTTT. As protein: CASSPRTGGGTEAFF.